The 30 T cell receptor beta chains given below trace back to one sample, sequenced in a study of human T cells and chemical hapten exposure. The library gave individual cDNA molecules unique molecular identifiers. TCRdb recomputed calls from the reads with MiXCR, one row per CDR3 protein. The sample includes 95,000 to 150,000 distinct CDR3 sequences, 8.5% to 9% seen only once; the top ten take 1.4%. It was unfractionated whole blood from which total RNA was extracted. The material sequenced was whole blood. Every receptor here comes from a human donor in good health. Some clones in this sample may be carry-over from other donors' samples.

This clonotype has at least ten counts. The V and J genes are TRBV29-1 and TRBJ1-1; D remains ambiguous. Trimming removed 5 bases at V and 7 bases at J, with 11 bases between. CDR3 length equals 11 residues. The V gene's germline CDR1 is SQVTM and CDR2 ANQGSEA. The CDR3 spells CSVWFRNEAFF. The DNA for the CDR3 is TGCAGCGTTTGGTTCCGAAATGAAGCTTTCTTT.

In this sample, this clonotype turned up many times. This sequence joins TRBV5-1 and TRBJ1-2; D is uncertain. The CDR3 totals 14 residues. Per the germline V gene, CDR1 is SGHRS and CDR2 is YFSETQ. V was pared by 1 base and J by 0 bases, with 7 bases between. The CDR3 DNA reads TGCGCCAGCAGCTTGCAGGTTACTAACTATGGCTACACCTTC. This translates into CASSLQVTNYGYTF. Full variable domain (outside the CDR3, taken from reference TRBV5-1 and TRBJ1-2): KAGVTQTPRYLIKTRGQQVTLSCSPISGHRSVSWYQQTPGQGLQFLFEYFSETQRNKGNFPGRFSGRQFSNSRSEMNVSTLELGDSALYLCASSLQVTNYGYTFGSGTRLTVV.

This clonotype was picked up a small number of times. The gene calls are TRBV5-4 and TRBJ1-1; TRBD1 matches 8 bases. Germline lookup yields CDR1 SGHNT and CDR2 YYREEE (reference sequence). The CDR3 loop spans 15 amino acids. V was pared by 0 bases and J by 1 base, with 2 bases of the junction left unmatched. CDR3 sequence: CASSLEGTGNTEAFF. The CDR3 DNA is TGTGCCAGCAGCTTGGAAGGGACAGGGAACACTGAAGCTTTCTTT.

J is TRBJ2-6 and V is TRBV6-2 or TRBV6-3, with a possible D match to TRBD2 (6 bases). This CDR3 region has 15 residues. Germline loops: CDR1 MNHEY, CDR2 SVGEGT. V lost 1 base, J lost 2 bases, and 6 bases lay in between. CDR3 coding DNA: TGTGCCAGCAGTTACTGGGGGGCTGGGGCCAACGTCCTGACTTTC. Translation: CASSYWGAGANVLTF.

This clonotype was seen repeatedly, ten times or more. This chain links TRBV12-3 or TRBV12-4 with TRBJ2-1, with 9 bases matching TRBD1. V lost 1 base to trimming and J lost 15 bases; unmatched junction nucleotides: 1. The CDR3 has 11 residues. The CDR3 DNA sequence: TGTGCCAGCAGTTTAGGGGACAGGGCGTTCTTC. This sequence encodes CASSLGDRAFF.

This clonotype showed up many times. The CDR3 nucleotides are TGTGCCAGCAGTTACCTAGCCGGGACAGAGAATCAGCCCCAGCATTTT. This translates into CASSYLAGTENQPQHF. V usage is TRBV6-6 and J usage is TRBJ1-5; the match to TRBD1 covers 7 bases. Trimming removed 2 bases from V and 4 bases from J; junction bases left unmatched: 8. This CDR3 spans 16 amino acids. The germline gives CDR1 MNHNY, CDR2 SVGAGI (reference sequence).

There are many counts of this clonotype. The chain uses TRBV3-1 and TRBJ1-1, with D uncertain. V was clipped by 6 bases and J by 3 bases, with 5 bases between them. The CDR3 length is 11 residues. Germline assignment: CDR1 LGHDT and CDR2 YNNKEL (reference sequence). The CDR3 DNA reads as TGTGCCAGCAGGAGAGACACTGAAGCTTTCTTT. It is translated as CASRRDTEAFF.

This clonotype was counted at least ten times. This chain joins TRBV6-5 and TRBJ1-6; D may be TRBD1 (6 bases). The CDR3 has 15 amino acids. Germline loops: CDR1 MNHEY, CDR2 SVGAGI. V dropped 0 bases and J dropped 6 bases, with 9 bases sitting between them. The CDR3 DNA sequence: TGTGCCAGCAGTTACTCGACAGGAGCTAATTCACCCCTCCACTTT. It is translated as CASSYSTGANSPLHF.

This clonotype has a count of ten or more. The chain employs TRBV3-1 and TRBJ1-1; unclear D gene. The CDR3 runs to 13 residues. CDR1 and CDR2 (germline): LGHDT, YNNKEL (reference sequence). Trimming shortened V by 3 bases and J by 4 bases, and 9 bases separated the two germline ends. The CDR3 here is CASSHSGSTEAFF. Written as DNA, the CDR3 is TGTGCCAGCAGCCATTCGGGGAGCACTGAAGCTTTCTTT. The full variable domain, with the rest looked up from reference TRBV3-1 and TRBJ1-1, is DTAVSQTPKYLVTQMGNDKSIKCEQNLGHDTMYWYKQDSKKFLKIMFSYNNKELIINETVPNRFSPKSPDKAHLNLHINSLELGDSAVYFCASSHSGSTEAFFGQGTRLTVV.

V and J are TRBV6-2 or TRBV6-3 and TRBJ2-1; TRBD1 might be the D (6 bases). V gave up 5 bases and J gave up 9 bases, with 11 bases separating them. The CDR3 consists of 12 residues. The germline CDR1 and CDR2 sequences are MNHEY and SVGEGT. CDR3: CASSPTGREQFF. CDR3 nucleotides: TGTGCCAGCAGTCCAACAGGGCGTGAGCAGTTCTTC.

This clonotype appeared a few times. J is TRBJ2-3 and V is TRBV12-3 or TRBV12-4; 9 bases are a match to TRBD1. There are 15 residues in the CDR3. V lost 6 bases to trimming and J lost 2 bases; unmatched junction nucleotides: 6. The CDR3 sequence: CASRRGQGPTDTQYF. The DNA of the CDR3 is TGTGCCAGCAGACGAGGACAGGGGCCCACAGATACGCAGTATTTT.

In this sample, this clonotype turned up a few times. The V and J genes are TRBV7-9 and TRBJ2-7; either TRBD1 or TRBD2 may fit D (5 bases each). Trimming pared 2 bases from V and 4 bases from J, leaving 15 bases between. CDR1 and CDR2 from the germline V gene are SEHNR and FQNEAQ (reference sequence). The length of the CDR3 is 15 residues. DNA of the CDR3: TGTGCCAGCAGCTTATCGGGACGGGAAATTTACGAGCAGTACTTC. It encodes CASSLSGREIYEQYF.

The chain combines TRBV20-1 with TRBJ2-3, with TRBD2 matching over 10 bases. This CDR3 has 18 amino acids. Germline V CDR1 and CDR2: DFQATT, SNEGSKA (reference sequence). V gave up 3 bases and J gave up 4 bases; unmatched junction bases: 16. CDR3 nucleotide sequence: TGCAGTGCTAGCCCCGGGGGGCTAGCGGGAGTCGAAGCAGATACGCAGTATTTT. It translates to CSASPGGLAGVEADTQYF.

The V call is TRBV14, the J call TRBJ2-1; 11 nucleotides align to TRBD1. The CDR3 totals 15 residues. Trimming took 5 bases from V and 8 from J; bases not matched to a gene: 8. The germline CDR1 and CDR2 sequences are SGHDN and FVKESK. CDR3 sequence: CASSARDRGRHEQFF. Written as DNA, the CDR3 is TGTGCCAGCAGCGCGCGGGACAGGGGGAGGCATGAGCAGTTCTTC.

The J gene is TRBJ1-1, the V gene TRBV9, with D possibly TRBD1 on 6 matching bases. The CDR3 totals 15 residues. V was shortened by 0 bases and J by 4 bases, with 13 bases between the two germline ends. The germline gives CDR1 SGDLS, CDR2 YYNGEE. The CDR3 region has the DNA TGTGCCAGCAGCGTAGAAACAGGGAGGTCCACTGAAGCTTTCTTT. Amino acid sequence: CASSVETGRSTEAFF.

The chain recombines TRBV10-3 with TRBJ1-4; 7 nucleotides line up with TRBD1. The CDR3 covers 14 residues. The germline V gene encodes CDR1 ENHRY and CDR2 SYGVKD. The J segment lost 8 bases and the V segment lost 8 bases, leaving 11 bases of the junction unmatched. CDR3 DNA sequence: TGTGCCATCGACGCCCGACAGGGTTGGGAAAAACTGTTTTTT. Translation gives CAIDARQGWEKLFF.

This chain links TRBV19 with TRBJ2-2; D possibly corresponds to TRBD1 (5 bases). CDR1 and CDR2 (germline): LNHDA, SQIVND (reference sequence). Trimming took off 9 bases at V and 0 bases at J, with 20 bases between the two ends. CDR3 length equals 17 residues. The CDR3 nucleotides read TGTGCCAGCAACTACCTCGACAGCCTTACGAACACCGGGGAGCTGTTTTTT. Its protein product is CASNYLDSLTNTGELFF.

At least ten counts were recorded for this clonotype. The chain employs TRBV15 and TRBJ1-1; D might be TRBD1 (5 bases). Deletions cut 5 bases from V and 1 base from J, with 14 bases between. The CDR3 length is 15 residues. CDR1 is LNHNV and CDR2 is YYDKDF in the germline V gene (reference sequence). The CDR3 DNA reads as TGTGCCACCAGCTCCCAGGGTGGCGAGAACACTGAAGCTTTCTTT. Translating it yields CATSSQGGENTEAFF.

This clonotype was seen a few times. The rearrangement links TRBV5-4 to TRBJ2-4; 10 bases agree with TRBD1. The length of the CDR3 is 14 residues. The germline CDR1 and CDR2 sequences are SGHNT and YYREEE (reference sequence). V shed 5 bases, J shed 6 bases, and the junction held 5 bases outside the gene matches. Here the CDR3 reads CASSVGQGRNIQYF. The CDR3 region has the DNA TGTGCCAGCAGTGTGGGACAGGGGAGAAACATTCAGTACTTC. Full variable domain (rest looked up from reference TRBV5-4 and TRBJ2-4): ETGVTQSPTHLIKTRGQQVTLRCSSQSGHNTVSWYQQALGQGPQFIFQYYREEENGRGNFPPRFSGLQFPNYSSELNVNALELDDSALYLCASSVGQGRNIQYFGAGTRLSVL.

This clonotype came up a few times. The V call is TRBV11-2, the J call TRBJ2-7, with D possibly matching TRBD2 (5 bases). V lost 1 base to trimming and J lost 4 bases, with 11 bases between them. From germline, CDR1 is SGHAT and CDR2 FQNNGV. This CDR3 comprises 14 residues. As DNA, the CDR3 is TGTGCCAGCAGCTTAGCTCAGAGGGATTACGAGCAGTACTTC. Translating gives CASSLAQRDYEQYF. Full variable domain (remainder filled in from reference TRBV11-2 and TRBJ2-7): EAGVAQSPRYKIIEKRQSVAFWCNPISGHATLYWYQQILGQGPKLLIQFQNNGVVDDSQLPKDRFSAERLKGVDSTLKIQPAKLEDSAVYLCASSLAQRDYEQYFGPGTRLTVT.

This clonotype was seen at least ten times. The V call is TRBV6-1, the J call TRBJ1-2; D remains unclear. Trimming shortened V by 4 bases and J by 0 bases, and 6 bases separated the two germline ends. Germline-derived CDR1 and CDR2 are MNHNS and SASEGT. This CDR3 is built from 13 residues. In nucleotides, the CDR3 is TGTGCCAGCAGTGGACAAGCTAACTATGGCTACACCTTC. Protein sequence: CASSGQANYGYTF.

This clonotype was counted only a few times. The chain links TRBV29-1 to TRBJ1-4; 8 nucleotides line up with TRBD1. Germline CDR1 SQVTM, CDR2 ANQGSEA. V dropped 6 bases and J dropped 8; count of bases not matched to a gene: 5. This CDR3 has 12 amino acids. The CDR3 region is CSVSNRGEKLFF. In DNA, the CDR3 is TGCAGCGTCTCCAACAGGGGGGAAAAACTGTTTTTT.

The rearrangement links TRBV9 to TRBJ1-1; a weak D match, TRBD1 (5 bases). V was trimmed by 3 bases and J by 0 bases, leaving 12 bases between them. CDR1 is SGDLS, CDR2 YYNGEE, per germline. The CDR3 has 15 residues. CDR3: CASSGGTTMNTEAFF. The CDR3 DNA reads TGTGCCAGCAGCGGAGGGACGACAATGAACACTGAAGCTTTCTTT.

In this sample, this clonotype turned up a few times. This chain connects TRBV19 to TRBJ1-6, with 7 bases matching TRBD1. This CDR3 contains 16 residues. With V trimmed by 3 bases and J by 6 bases, 8 bases remained unmatched. The V gene's germline CDR1 is LNHDA and CDR2 SQIVND (reference sequence). This CDR3 reads CASSMTGQPSNSPLHF. The CDR3 DNA is TGTGCCAGTAGTATGACGGGACAGCCCTCTAATTCACCCCTCCACTTT. Full variable domain (outside the CDR3, taken from reference TRBV19 and TRBJ1-6): DGGITQSPKYLFRKEGQNVTLSCEQNLNHDAMYWYRQDPGQGLRLIYYSQIVNDFQKGDIAEGYSVSREKKESFPLTVTSAQKNPTAFYLCASSMTGQPSNSPLHFGNGTRLTVT.

The rearrangement links TRBV7-8 to TRBJ2-7; weak D call: TRBD1 (7 bases). The CDR3 totals 18 residues. V lost 5 bases to trimming and J lost 5 bases, with 28 bases between them. CDR1 SGHVS and CDR2 FQNEAQ come from the germline V gene. The CDR3: CASSGDSQTRRPLDEQYF. The DNA for the CDR3 is TGTGCCAGCAGCGGGGACAGCCAGACTAGAAGGCCCTTGGACGAGCAGTACTTC.

CDR3 bases: TGTGCCATCAGTGCCGAGACAGCGGACGGCTACACCTTC. Its protein is CAISAETADGYTF. This chain joins TRBV10-3 and TRBJ1-2; the D gene is possibly TRBD1 (5 bases). Trimming pared 4 bases from V and 8 bases from J, leaving 14 bases between. Germline CDR1 ENHRY, CDR2 SYGVKD. This CDR3 comprises 13 residues.

This clonotype showed up many times. The rearrangement joins TRBV5-1 to TRBJ1-1; D is unresolved. Trimming removed 8 bases at V and 3 bases at J, with 11 bases between. Germline loops: CDR1 SGHRS, CDR2 YFSETQ. This CDR3 has 12 residues. The CDR3 spells CASSIDHTEAFF. In DNA, the CDR3 is TGCGCCAGTTCCATAGATCACACTGAAGCTTTCTTT.

In its sample, this clonotype was seen a few times. This rearrangement joins TRBV5-4 to TRBJ2-1; the D is unclear. Germline V CDR1 and CDR2: SGHNT, YYREEE (reference sequence). V lost 0 bases and J 2 bases, leaving 12 bases between the germline ends. The CDR3 is 16 amino acids. In DNA, the CDR3 is TGTGCCAGCAGCTTGGATGGCAAGTCCCCCTACAATGAGCAGTTCTTC. Its protein product is CASSLDGKSPYNEQFF.

The table lists this clonotype with many counts. V gene TRBV4-1 combines with J gene TRBJ2-1, with a tentative D call TRBD1 (6 bases). The CDR3 runs to 16 residues. V was trimmed by 0 bases and J by 6 bases, leaving 15 bases between them. The germline gives CDR1 MGHRA, CDR2 YSYEKL. CDR3 amino acids: CASSQESGTIANEQFF. DNA of the CDR3: TGCGCCAGCAGCCAAGAATCGGGGACAATCGCCAATGAGCAGTTCTTC.

This chain uses TRBV11-2 with TRBJ1-2, with D uncertain. V was trimmed by 5 bases and J by 1 base, leaving 11 bases between them. Germline CDR1 SGHAT, CDR2 FQNNGV. The CDR3 has 14 amino acids. Here the CDR3 DNA reads TGTGCCAGCAGCGAGTACGGAATTAACTATGGCTACACCTTC. Translated, it gives CASSEYGINYGYTF.